The source of this T cell receptor (beta chain) is a study of blood T cell repertoires in COVID-19. In the study overall: There were acute and convalescent COVID-19 samples, and they came from the United States, Italy and Spain.

Germline values: CDR1 SGHNT, CDR2 YYREEE (reference sequence). Trimming pared 4 bases from V and 1 base from J, leaving 13 bases between. The CDR3 runs to 15 residues. TCRdb keeps only in-frame clones here, not all; method: immunoSEQ multiplex PCR. The sample yields roughly 310,000 clones, around 90% seen once. Those enrolled, adults aged about 18 to 95 years, came from about two dozen US areas. The TCR sequence derives from a man aged 55 to 70 who had recovered from COVID-19. The V call is TRBV5-4, the J call TRBJ2-3, with D unresolved. Specimen: PBMCs or T cells enriched from blood (not recorded which). The CDR3 nucleotides are TGTGCCAGCAGCCTTTATTCCGCGCGCACAGATACGCAGTATTTT. Translation gives CASSLYSARTDTQYF.